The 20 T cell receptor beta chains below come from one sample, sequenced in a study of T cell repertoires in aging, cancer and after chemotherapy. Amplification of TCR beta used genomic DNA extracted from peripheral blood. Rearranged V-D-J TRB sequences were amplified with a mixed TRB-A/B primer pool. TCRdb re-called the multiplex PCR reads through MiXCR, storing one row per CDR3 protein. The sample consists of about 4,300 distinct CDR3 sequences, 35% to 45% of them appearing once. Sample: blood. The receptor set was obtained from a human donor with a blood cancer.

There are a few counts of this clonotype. CDR3 nucleotides: TGCGCCAGCAGCTTGGTTGCGGGGGGGTCCGGGGAGCTGTTTTTT. It specifies CASSLVAGGSGELFF. V gene TRBV5-1 combines with J gene TRBJ2-2; 9 bases match TRBD2. Trimming at V came to 0 bases and at J to 6 bases, leaving 3 bases not matched to a gene. Germline assignment: CDR1 SGHRS and CDR2 YFSETQ. The CDR3 runs to 15 residues.

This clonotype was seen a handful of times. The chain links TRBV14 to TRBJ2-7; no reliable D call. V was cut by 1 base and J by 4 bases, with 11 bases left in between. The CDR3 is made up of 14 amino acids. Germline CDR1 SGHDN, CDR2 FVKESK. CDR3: CASSQGGGMYEQYF. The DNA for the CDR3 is TGTGCCAGCAGCCAAGGAGGTGGAATGTACGAGCAGTACTTC.

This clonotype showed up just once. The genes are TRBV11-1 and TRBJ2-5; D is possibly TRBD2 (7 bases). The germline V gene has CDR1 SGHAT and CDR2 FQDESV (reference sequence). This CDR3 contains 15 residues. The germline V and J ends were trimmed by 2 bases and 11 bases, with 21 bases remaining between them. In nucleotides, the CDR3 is TGTGCCAGCAGCTTACGGGGGGCGCAATCCGCAGAGCAGTACTTC. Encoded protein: CASSLRGAQSAEQYF. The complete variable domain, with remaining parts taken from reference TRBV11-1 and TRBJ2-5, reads EAEVAQSPRYKITEKSQAVAFWCDPISGHATLYWYRQILGQGPELLVQFQDESVVDDSQLPKDRFSAERLKGVDSTLKIQPAELGDSAMYLCASSLRGAQSAEQYFGPGTRLLVL.

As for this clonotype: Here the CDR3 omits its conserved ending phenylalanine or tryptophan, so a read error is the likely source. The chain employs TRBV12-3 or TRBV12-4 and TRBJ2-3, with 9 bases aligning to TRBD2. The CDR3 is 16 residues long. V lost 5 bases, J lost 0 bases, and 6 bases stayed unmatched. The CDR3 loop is CASSPLGTSSTDTQYL. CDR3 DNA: TGTGCCAGCAGTCCTCTCGGGACTAGCAGCACAGATACGCAGTATTTA.

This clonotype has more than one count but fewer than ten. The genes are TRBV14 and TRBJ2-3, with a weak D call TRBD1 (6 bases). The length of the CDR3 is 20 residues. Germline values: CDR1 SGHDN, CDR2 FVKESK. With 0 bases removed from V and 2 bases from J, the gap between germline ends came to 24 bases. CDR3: CASSQDRRRDKEKDTDTQYF. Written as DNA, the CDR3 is TGTGCCAGCAGCCAAGACCGACGCCGGGACAAGGAGAAAGACACAGATACGCAGTATTTT. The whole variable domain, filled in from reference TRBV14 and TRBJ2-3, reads EAGVTQFPSHSVIEKGQTVTLRCDPISGHDNLYWYRRVMGKEIKFLLHFVKESKQDESGMPNNRFLAERTGGTYSTLKVQPAELEDSGVYFCASSQDRRRDKEKDTDTQYFGPGTRLTVL.

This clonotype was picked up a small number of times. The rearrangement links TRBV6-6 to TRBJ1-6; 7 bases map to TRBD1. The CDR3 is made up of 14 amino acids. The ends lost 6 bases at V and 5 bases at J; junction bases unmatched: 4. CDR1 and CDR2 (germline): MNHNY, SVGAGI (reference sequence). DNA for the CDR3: TGTGCCAGCAGCTGGGACAGAAATAATTCACCCCTCCACTTT. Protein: CASSWDRNNSPLHF.

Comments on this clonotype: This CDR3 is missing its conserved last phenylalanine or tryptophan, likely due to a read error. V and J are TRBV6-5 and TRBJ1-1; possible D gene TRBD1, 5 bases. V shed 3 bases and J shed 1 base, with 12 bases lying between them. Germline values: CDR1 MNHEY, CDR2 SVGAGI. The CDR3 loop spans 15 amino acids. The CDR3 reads CASSYAGTANTEAFS. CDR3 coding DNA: TGTGCCAGCAGTTATGCCGGGACGGCGAACACTGAAGCTTTCTCT.

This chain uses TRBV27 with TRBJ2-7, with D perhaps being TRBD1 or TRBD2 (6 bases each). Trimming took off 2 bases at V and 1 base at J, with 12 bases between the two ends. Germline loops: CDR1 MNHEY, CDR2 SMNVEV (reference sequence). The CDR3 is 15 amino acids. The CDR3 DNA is TGTGCCAGCAGTTTAAAGGGGGGCGGATCCTACGAGCAGTACTTC. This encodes CASSLKGGGSYEQYF.

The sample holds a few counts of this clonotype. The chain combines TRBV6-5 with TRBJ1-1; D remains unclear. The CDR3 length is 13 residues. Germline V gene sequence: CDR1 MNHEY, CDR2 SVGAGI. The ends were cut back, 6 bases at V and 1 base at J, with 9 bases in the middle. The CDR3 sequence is CASRRVANTEAFF. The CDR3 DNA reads TGTGCCAGCAGGCGGGTTGCGAACACTGAAGCTTTCTTT.

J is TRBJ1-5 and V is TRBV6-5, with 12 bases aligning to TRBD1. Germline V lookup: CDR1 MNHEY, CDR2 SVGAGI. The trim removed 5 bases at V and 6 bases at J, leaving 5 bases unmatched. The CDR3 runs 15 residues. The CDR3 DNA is TGTGCCAGCAGTCGGGACAGGGGGCACGGTCAGCCCCAGCATTTT. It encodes CASSRDRGHGQPQHF.

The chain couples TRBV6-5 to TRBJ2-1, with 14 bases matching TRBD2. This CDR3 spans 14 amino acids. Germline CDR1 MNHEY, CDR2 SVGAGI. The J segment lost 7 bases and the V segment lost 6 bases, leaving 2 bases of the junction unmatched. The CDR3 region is CASSGTSGSNEQFF. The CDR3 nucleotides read TGTGCCAGCAGCGGGACTAGCGGGAGTAATGAGCAGTTCTTC.

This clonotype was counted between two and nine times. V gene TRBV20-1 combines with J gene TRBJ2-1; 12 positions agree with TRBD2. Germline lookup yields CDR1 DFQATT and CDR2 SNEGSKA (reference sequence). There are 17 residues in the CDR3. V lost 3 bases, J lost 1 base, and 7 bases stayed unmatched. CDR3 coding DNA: TGCAGTGCTAGGGCGTTGACTAGCGGGGGTTCCTACAATGAGCAGTTCTTC. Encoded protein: CSARALTSGGSYNEQFF.

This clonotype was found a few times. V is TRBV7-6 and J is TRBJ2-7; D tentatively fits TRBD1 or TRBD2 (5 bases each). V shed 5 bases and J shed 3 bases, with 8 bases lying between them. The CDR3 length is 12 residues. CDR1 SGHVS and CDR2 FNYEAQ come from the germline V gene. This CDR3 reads CASSGTGYEQYF. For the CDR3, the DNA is TGTGCCAGCAGCGGGACGGGCTACGAGCAGTACTTC.

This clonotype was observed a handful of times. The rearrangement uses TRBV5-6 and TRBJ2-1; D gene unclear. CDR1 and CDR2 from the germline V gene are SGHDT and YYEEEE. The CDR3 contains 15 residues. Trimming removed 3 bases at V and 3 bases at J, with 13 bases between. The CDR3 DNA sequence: TGTGCCAGCAGCTCCATGGCAAGGGACTACAATGAGCAGTTCTTC. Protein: CASSSMARDYNEQFF.

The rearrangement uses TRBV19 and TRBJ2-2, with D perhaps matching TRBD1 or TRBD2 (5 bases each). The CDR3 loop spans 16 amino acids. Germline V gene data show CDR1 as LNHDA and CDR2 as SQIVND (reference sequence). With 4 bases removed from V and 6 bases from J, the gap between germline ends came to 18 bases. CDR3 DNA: TGTGCCAGTAGTACCAGGGTGGGGCGGAGGTCCGGGGAGCTGTTTTTT. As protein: CASSTRVGRRSGELFF.

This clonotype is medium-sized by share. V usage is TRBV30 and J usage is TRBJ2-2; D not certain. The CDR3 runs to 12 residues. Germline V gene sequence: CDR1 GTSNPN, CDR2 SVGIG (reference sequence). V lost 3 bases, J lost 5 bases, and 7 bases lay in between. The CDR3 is CAWRWGTGELFF. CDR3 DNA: TGTGCCTGGAGATGGGGAACCGGGGAGCTGTTTTTT.

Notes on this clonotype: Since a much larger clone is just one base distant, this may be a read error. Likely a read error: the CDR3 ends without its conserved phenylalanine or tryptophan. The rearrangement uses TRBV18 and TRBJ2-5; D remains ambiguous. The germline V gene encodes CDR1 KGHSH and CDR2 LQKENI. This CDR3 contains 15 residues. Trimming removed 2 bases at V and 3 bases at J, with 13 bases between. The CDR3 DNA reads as TGTGCCAGCTCACCAAGGTCTCACGGCAAAGAGACCCAGTACTTA. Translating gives CASSPRSHGKETQYL.

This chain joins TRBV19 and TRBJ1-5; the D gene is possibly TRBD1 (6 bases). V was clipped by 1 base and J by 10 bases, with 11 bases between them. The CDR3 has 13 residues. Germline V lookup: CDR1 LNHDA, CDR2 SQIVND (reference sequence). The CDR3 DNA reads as TGTGCCAGTAGTATAGTAAGGGGACAACCCCAGCATTTT. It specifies CASSIVRGQPQHF.

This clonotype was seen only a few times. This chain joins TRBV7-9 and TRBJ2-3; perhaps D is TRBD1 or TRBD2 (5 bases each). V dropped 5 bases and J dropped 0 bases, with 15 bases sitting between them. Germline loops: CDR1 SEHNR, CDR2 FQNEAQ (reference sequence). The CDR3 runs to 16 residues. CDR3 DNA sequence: TGTGCCAGCAGCGGAAGAGGGGCGGAGAGCACAGATACGCAGTATTTT. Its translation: CASSGRGAESTDTQYF. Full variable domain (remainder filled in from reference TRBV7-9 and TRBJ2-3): DTGVSQNPRHKITKRGQNVTFRCDPISEHNRLYWYRQTLGQGPEFLTYFQNEAQLEKSRLLSDRFSAERPKGSFSTLEIQRTEQGDSAMYLCASSGRGAESTDTQYFGPGTRLTVL.

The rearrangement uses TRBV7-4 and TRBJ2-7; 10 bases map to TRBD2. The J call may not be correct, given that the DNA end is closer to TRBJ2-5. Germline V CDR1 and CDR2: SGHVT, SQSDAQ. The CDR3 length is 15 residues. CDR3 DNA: TGTGCCAGCAGCCAAAGACTAGCGGGCACAGAGACCCAGTACTTC. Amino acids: CASSQRLAGTETQYF.